The 16 T cell receptor beta chains given below trace back to one sample, sequenced in a study of T cell repertoires in cytomegalovirus infection. TCRdb independently ran MiXCR on the reads; one entry per CDR3 protein. The sample includes under 350,000 distinct CDR3 sequences, about 9.1% seen only once; the top ten take around 2.5%. The sequenced sample was PBMCs. These receptor sequences come from a human donor in good health (CMV status not recorded). Some clones in this sample may be carry-over from other donors' samples.

The V call is TRBV11-3, the J call TRBJ2-3, with TRBD2 as a possible D gene (6 bases). CDR1 is SGHNT and CDR2 is YENEEA in the germline V gene. This CDR3 comprises 19 residues. V dropped 4 bases and J dropped 0 bases, with 23 bases sitting between them. The CDR3: CASSSDAGRTPPSTDTQYF. The CDR3, as DNA: TGTGCCAGCAGCTCCGACGCGGGACGCACTCCCCCCAGCACAGATACGCAGTATTTT.

This clonotype has more than one count but fewer than ten. This chain uses TRBV18 with TRBJ2-7; D may be TRBD1 (5 bases). V was pared by 4 bases and J by 6 bases, with 13 bases between. Germline-derived CDR1 and CDR2 are KGHSH and LQKENI. The CDR3 has 13 amino acids. As DNA, the CDR3 is TGTGCCAGCTCACGAGCTCCCAGGGTCGAGCAGTACTTC. Encoded protein: CASSRAPRVEQYF.

The table lists this clonotype with many counts. The CDR3 nucleotides read TGTGCCAGCAGCTTAGAAGTGGTCAGGGGCACTGAAGCTTTCTTT. This sequence encodes CASSLEVVRGTEAFF. The chain carries TRBV7-2 and TRBJ1-1, with D possibly TRBD1 on 6 matching bases. CDR1 is SGHTA and CDR2 is FQGNSA in the germline V gene. The CDR3 consists of 15 residues. Trimming took off 1 base at V and 4 bases at J, with 13 bases between the two ends.

The V gene is TRBV6-5, the J gene TRBJ1-2; TRBD1 matches 7 bases. The ends lost 6 bases at V and 8 bases at J; junction bases unmatched: 6. The germline V gene has CDR1 MNHEY and CDR2 SVGAGI. CDR3 length: 12 amino acids. The CDR3 loop reads CASSWDRSGYTF. The CDR3 DNA follows: TGTGCCAGCAGCTGGGACAGATCCGGCTACACCTTC.

This chain connects TRBV11-2 to TRBJ1-1, with D possibly matching TRBD1 (6 bases). Trimming stripped 5 bases from V and 10 bases from J, with 14 bases between. The CDR3 runs 12 residues. The germline CDR1 and CDR2 sequences are SGHAT and FQNNGV. The CDR3 sequence is CASSPGGGRAFF. The CDR3 bases are TGTGCCAGCAGCCCGGGAGGGGGGAGAGCTTTCTTT.

This chain connects TRBV29-1 to TRBJ2-5, with TRBD1 matching over 7 bases. The V segment lost 3 bases and the J segment 0 bases; nucleotides outside the gene matches: 4. Germline CDR1 reads SQVTM; CDR2 reads ANQGSEA. CDR3 length: 14 amino acids. The CDR3 DNA is TGCAGCGTTGAGGGACAGACGTACCAAGAGACCCAGTACTTC. It yields the protein CSVEGQTYQETQYF.

Concerning this clonotype itself: A much bigger clone sits one base away, suggesting this may be a read error. J is TRBJ2-2 and V is TRBV27; D ambiguous. V was trimmed by 1 base and J by 7 bases, leaving 7 bases between them. This CDR3 region has 13 residues. Germline CDR1 MNHEY, CDR2 SMNVEV (reference sequence). CDR3 nucleotide sequence: TGTGCCAGCAGTTTATTGTCTGTCGGGGAGCTGTTTTTT. It encodes CASSLLSVGELFF.

The CDR3 is CASSFGGSNEQFF. The CDR3 bases are TGTGCCAGCAGCTTCGGGGGTAGTAATGAGCAGTTCTTC. J is TRBJ2-1 and V is TRBV5-5; D might be TRBD2 (6 bases). The V gene's germline CDR1 is SGHKS and CDR2 YYEKEE (reference sequence). V was pared by 2 bases and J by 7 bases, with 10 bases between. This CDR3 has 13 residues.

This clonotype turned up a few times. This chain joins TRBV6-2 or TRBV6-3 and TRBJ1-2; unclear D gene. CDR1 is MNHEY, CDR2 SVGEGT, per germline. The CDR3 totals 12 residues. The V end was cut by 5 bases, the J end by 6 bases, with 10 bases between. The CDR3 nucleotides read TGTGCCAGCAGTGGAAACTTGGATGGCTACACCTTC. Translating gives CASSGNLDGYTF.

In this sample, this clonotype turned up many times. This chain connects TRBV28 to TRBJ1-4; 9 bases align to TRBD1. With V trimmed by 2 bases and J by 7 bases, 5 bases remained unmatched. Germline assignment: CDR1 MDHEN and CDR2 SYDVKM. This CDR3 spans 15 amino acids. This CDR3 reads CASSLGGTGTEKLFF. The CDR3 region has the DNA TGTGCCAGCAGTTTAGGAGGGACAGGGACTGAAAAACTGTTTTTT.

The chain employs TRBV20-1 and TRBJ1-2; perhaps TRBD1 as D (6 bases). The germline V gene has CDR1 DFQATT and CDR2 SNEGSKA (reference sequence). V dropped 3 bases and J dropped 4 bases, with 12 bases sitting between them. This CDR3 has 13 residues. CDR3 in amino acids: CSARGATFYGYTF. CDR3 sequence (DNA): TGCAGTGCTAGGGGGGCCACTTTCTATGGCTACACCTTC.

This clonotype was seen many times. V usage is TRBV2 and J usage is TRBJ1-1, with 8 bases aligning to TRBD1. Germline assignment: CDR1 SNHLY and CDR2 FYNNEI. The CDR3 runs to 16 residues. Germline trimming cut 4 bases from V and 3 bases from J; bases unmatched to any gene: 10. CDR3 nucleotide sequence: TGTGCCAGCAGTGTAGCAGGGGGCGCGAGGTACACTGAAGCTTTCTTT. This translates into CASSVAGGARYTEAFF. The whole variable domain, filled in from reference TRBV2 and TRBJ1-1, reads EPEVTQTPSHQVTQMGQEVILRCVPISNHLYFYWYRQILGQKVEFLVSFYNNEISEKSEIFDDQFSVERPDGSNFTLKIRSTKLEDSAMYFCASSVAGGARYTEAFFGQGTRLTVV.

In its sample, this clonotype was seen many times. This chain uses TRBV27 with TRBJ2-5; 9 nucleotides agree with TRBD2. Per the germline V gene, CDR1 is MNHEY and CDR2 is SMNVEV (reference sequence). J was trimmed by 10 bases and V by 9 bases; bases with no gene match: 18. The CDR3 is made up of 15 amino acids. CDR3 loop: CASSKPGLAGGFQYF. CDR3 nucleotides: TGTGCCAGTAGCAAACCGGGACTAGCAGGAGGATTCCAGTACTTC.

This clonotype occurred many times. The chain links TRBV7-2 to TRBJ2-3, with D possibly TRBD1 on 6 matching bases. Germline V CDR1 and CDR2: SGHTA, FQGNSA. The CDR3 loop spans 15 amino acids. Trimming left V 1 base short and J 1 base short, with 9 bases between. The CDR3 sequence: CASSLDRVGTDTQYF. CDR3 in DNA: TGTGCCAGCAGCTTAGACAGGGTAGGCACAGATACGCAGTATTTT. Drawing the rest from reference TRBV7-2 and TRBJ2-3, the complete variable domain is GAGVSQSPSNKVTEKGKDVELRCDPISGHTALYWYRQSLGQGLEFLIYFQGNSAPDKSGLPSDRFSAERTGGSVSTLTIQRTQQEDSAVYLCASSLDRVGTDTQYFGPGTRLTVL.

This clonotype showed up many times. This rearrangement joins TRBV6-2 or TRBV6-3 to TRBJ2-1; 13 nucleotides align to TRBD2. This CDR3 is 15 amino acids long. Germline values: CDR1 MNHEY, CDR2 SVGEGT. With V trimmed by 6 bases and J by 7 bases, 6 bases remained unmatched. The CDR3 DNA reads TGTGCCAGCAGCCCCGGACTAGCGGGGGTGAATGAGCAGTTCTTC. Translating it yields CASSPGLAGVNEQFF.

In its sample, this clonotype was seen many times. This chain links TRBV25-1 with TRBJ2-5; 7 bases match TRBD1. The CDR3 extends over 15 amino acids. The germline V gene encodes CDR1 MGHDK and CDR2 SYGVNS. Trimming cost V 2 bases and J 7 bases; bases outside gene matches: 10. DNA for the CDR3: TGTGCCAGCAGTGAAAAGGACAGGACCCAGCGGACCCAGTACTTC. This translates into CASSEKDRTQRTQYF. Looking up the rest from reference TRBV25-1 and TRBJ2-5 gives the full variable domain: EADIYQTPRYLVIGTGKKITLECSQTMGHDKMYWYQQDPGMELHLIHYSYGVNSTEKGDLSSESTVSRIRTEHFPLTLESARPSHTSQYLCASSEKDRTQRTQYFGPGTRLLVL.